These 25 T cell receptor beta chains came from one sample sequenced in a study of shared clonotypes between healthy human individuals. Sequencing used immunoSEQ multiplex PCR; TCRdb keeps in-frame clones, though not all of them. The sample has roughly 2.6 million clones; roughly nine tenths are singletons. The sample was naive CD4+ T cells sorted from blood. Indicated subset: CD45RA+ positively selected. Every receptor here comes from a man aged 18 to 35 in good health.

The chain joins TRBV7-6 to TRBJ2-5; unclear D gene. The CDR3 consists of 15 residues. CDR1 and CDR2 (germline): SGHVS, FNYEAQ. Trimming took off 1 base at V and 2 bases at J, with 11 bases between the two ends. CDR3 in amino acids: CASSLVGGLQETQYF. CDR3 nucleotide sequence: TGTGCCAGCAGCTTAGTGGGCGGATTGCAAGAGACCCAGTACTTC.

The genes are TRBV10-1 and TRBJ2-1; 8 bases fit TRBD1. Germline CDR1 WNHNN, CDR2 SYGVQD (reference sequence). The CDR3 sequence is 15 residues long. V gave up 1 base and J gave up 4 bases; unmatched junction bases: 3. CDR3 amino acids: CASSELQGGYNEQFF. The CDR3 DNA reads TGCGCCAGCAGTGAGTTACAGGGGGGTTACAATGAGCAGTTCTTC.

For this clone: The same CDR3 is also encoded by other DNA sequences in this sample. V usage is TRBV6-5 and J usage is TRBJ2-7; tentatively, D is TRBD1 (5 bases). Germline V lookup: CDR1 MNHEY, CDR2 SVGAGI. This CDR3 comprises 12 residues. Trimming shortened V by 6 bases and J by 4 bases, and 10 bases separated the two germline ends. The CDR3 bases are TGTGCCAGCAGCCTCGACAGATACGAGCAGTACTTC. It specifies CASSLDRYEQYF.

The V call is TRBV19, the J call TRBJ1-2; no clear D gene. The germline V gene has CDR1 LNHDA and CDR2 SQIVND (reference sequence). V was clipped by 3 bases and J by 3 bases, with 8 bases between them. The CDR3 totals 13 residues. The CDR3 DNA follows: TGTGCCAGTAGTATTAGGGCAGACTATGGCTACACCTTC. Translating it yields CASSIRADYGYTF.

This clone appeared once. The genes are TRBV7-6 and TRBJ1-2; weak D call: TRBD1 (6 bases). This CDR3 is built from 13 residues. CDR1 is SGHVS, CDR2 FNYEAQ, per germline. V gave up 3 bases and J gave up 8 bases, with 13 bases separating them. The CDR3 sequence is CASSFTGSGGYTF. The CDR3 DNA reads TGTGCCAGCAGCTTCACAGGGTCTGGAGGCTACACCTTC.

The chain couples TRBV28 to TRBJ2-1; 8 positions match TRBD1. The ends lost 5 bases at V and 5 bases at J; junction bases unmatched: 8. This CDR3 comprises 15 residues. Germline assignment: CDR1 MDHEN and CDR2 SYDVKM. The CDR3 nucleotides are TGTGCCAGCAGTCTCGGGACAGGAATCCACAATGAGCAGTTCTTC. This gives the protein CASSLGTGIHNEQFF.

For this clone: Distinct nucleotide sequences in the sample also encode this CDR3. This rearrangement joins TRBV5-1 to TRBJ2-5; 7 bases map to TRBD1. The V and J ends lost 2 bases and 2 bases, in that order; junction bases with no gene match: 3. This CDR3 has 14 amino acids. The germline CDR1 and CDR2 sequences are SGHRS and YFSETQ. The CDR3 spells CASSFGTAQETQYF. The CDR3 nucleotides are TGCGCCAGCAGCTTCGGGACAGCGCAAGAGACCCAGTACTTC.

V is TRBV9 and J is TRBJ2-1; no clear D. Germline CDR1 and CDR2: SGDLS and YYNGEE. Trimming left V 2 bases short and J 0 bases short, with 9 bases between. The CDR3 consists of 15 residues. CDR3: CASSVVPSSYNEQFF. The CDR3 DNA sequence: TGTGCCAGCAGCGTTGTTCCTAGCTCCTACAATGAGCAGTTCTTC.

The chain uses TRBV6-5 and TRBJ1-6; possibly TRBD1 for D (6 bases). V was trimmed by 7 bases and J by 5 bases, leaving 12 bases between them. Looked up from germline, CDR1 is MNHEY and CDR2 is SVGAGI. The CDR3 has 14 residues. CDR3 sequence: CASTSGQHNSPLHF. The DNA for the CDR3 is TGTGCCAGCACTTCAGGACAGCATAATTCACCCCTCCACTTT.

This CDR3 reads CASSVGPRGSNNEQFF. Written as DNA, the CDR3 is TGTGCCAGCAGCGTAGGGCCCAGGGGATCCAACAATGAGCAGTTCTTC. The gene calls are TRBV9 and TRBJ2-1; a possible D gene is TRBD1 (6 bases). Germline-derived CDR1 and CDR2 are SGDLS and YYNGEE. With 0 bases removed from V and 5 bases from J, the gap between germline ends came to 15 bases. This CDR3 is built from 16 residues.

V usage is TRBV19 and J usage is TRBJ2-2; no clear D gene. Germline V gene lookup returns CDR1 LNHDA and CDR2 SQIVND (reference sequence). Trimming took 6 bases from V and 5 from J, leaving 7 bases between them. The CDR3 is made up of 12 amino acids. The DNA of the CDR3 is TGTGCCAGTAGCTCTCGAACCGGGGAGCTGTTTTTT. It yields the protein CASSSRTGELFF.

The chain uses TRBV7-8 and TRBJ1-4; D perhaps matches TRBD1 (5 bases). The CDR3 length is 13 residues. V dropped 3 bases and J dropped 4 bases, with 6 bases sitting between them. The germline CDR1 and CDR2 sequences are SGHVS and FQNEAQ. CDR3 in DNA: TGTGCCAGCAGCTTGGGGCGTAATGAAAAACTGTTTTTT. Protein product: CASSLGRNEKLFF.

The chain has TRBV13 and TRBJ2-2; possibly TRBD1 for D (6 bases). CDR3 length: 14 residues. Trimming pared 3 bases from V and 1 base from J, leaving 6 bases between. Germline CDR1 and CDR2: PRHDT and FYEKMQ (reference sequence). The CDR3 is CASSLTGNTGELFF. DNA for the CDR3: TGTGCCAGCAGCTTGACAGGGAACACCGGGGAGCTGTTTTTT.

The V gene is TRBV25-1, the J gene TRBJ1-1; 9 nucleotides align to TRBD1. The V gene's germline CDR1 is MGHDK and CDR2 SYGVNS. J was trimmed by 1 base and V by 6 bases; bases with no gene match: 6. The CDR3 totals 15 residues. CDR3 loop: CASRTPGQGNTEAFF. The DNA for the CDR3 is TGTGCCAGCAGGACACCGGGACAGGGGAACACTGAAGCTTTCTTT.

The genes are TRBV7-9 and TRBJ1-5; the D is unclear. This CDR3 contains 12 residues. V lost 1 base and J 15 bases, leaving 13 bases between the germline ends. The germline V gene encodes CDR1 SEHNR and CDR2 FQNEAQ (reference sequence). CDR3 loop: CASSLERSALHF. The CDR3 coding sequence is TGTGCCAGCAGCTTAGAACGTTCGGCTCTGCATTTT.

DNA of the CDR3: TGTGCCAGCAGTGAATTTGGGACAGGGAATTCACCCCTCCACTTT. This sequence encodes CASSEFGTGNSPLHF. The rearrangement joins TRBV2 to TRBJ1-6, with 9 bases identical to TRBD1. V was clipped by 2 bases and J by 7 bases; unmatched bases: 3. The CDR3 runs to 15 residues. Germline loops: CDR1 SNHLY, CDR2 FYNNEI.

The chain uses TRBV28 and TRBJ2-5; possible D gene TRBD1, 5 bases. The V gene's germline CDR1 is MDHEN and CDR2 SYDVKM. The CDR3 has 14 amino acids. The V end lost 1 base, the J end lost 2 bases, and 8 bases lay between the germline ends. CDR3 in DNA: TGTGCCAGCAGTTTATTGGGGCTACAAGAGACCCAGTACTTC. It specifies CASSLLGLQETQYF. Looking up the rest from reference TRBV28 and TRBJ2-5 gives the full variable domain: DVKVTQSSRYLVKRTGEKVFLECVQDMDHENMFWYRQDPGLGLRLIYFSYDVKMKEKGDIPEGYSVSREKKERFSLILESASTNQTSMYLCASSLLGLQETQYFGPGTRLLVL.

This sequence joins TRBV4-1 and TRBJ1-2; no firm D call. The germline CDR1 and CDR2 sequences are MGHRA and YSYEKL. V was clipped by 1 base and J by 4 bases, with 13 bases between them. The CDR3 has 15 residues. The CDR3, as DNA: TGCGCCAGCAGCCAAGTTGGTAGAACCCCCTATGGCTACACCTTC. Encoded protein: CASSQVGRTPYGYTF.

Remarks on this clone: At one end the junction does not follow the germline gene, possibly because of a read error. The chain employs TRBV11-1 and TRBJ1-6, with 7 bases identical to TRBD1. The germline V gene encodes CDR1 SGHAT and CDR2 FQDESV (reference sequence). The CDR3 runs to 16 residues. CDR3 coding DNA: TGTGTCAGCAGCTTAAAAGTTACAGGGGATAATTCACCCCTCCACTTT. Translating it yields CVSSLKVTGDNSPLHF.

The J gene is TRBJ2-3, the V gene TRBV7-2, with unresolved D. Germline V lookup: CDR1 SGHTA, CDR2 FQGNSA. Trimming took off 2 bases at V and 5 bases at J, with 14 bases between the two ends. This CDR3 is built from 15 residues. Here the CDR3 DNA reads TGTGCCAGCAGCTTAATGAATAGGGTCGGAGATACGCAGTATTTT. This codes for CASSLMNRVGDTQYF.

V is TRBV2 and J is TRBJ1-6, with 7 bases identical to TRBD1. Germline loops: CDR1 SNHLY, CDR2 FYNNEI. CDR3 length equals 14 residues. The ends lost 7 bases at V and 10 bases at J; junction bases unmatched: 10. CDR3 in DNA: TGTGCCAGCATTACAGGGGTCCCGAGCTCACCCCTCCACTTT. It specifies CASITGVPSSPLHF.

V and J are TRBV14 and TRBJ2-1; possible D gene TRBD1, 6 bases. This CDR3 region has 16 residues. The V end lost 1 base, the J end lost 0 bases, and 10 bases lay between the germline ends. Germline-derived CDR1 and CDR2 are SGHDN and FVKESK. CDR3 in amino acids: CASSQVRGSSYNEQFF. CDR3 DNA: TGTGCCAGCAGCCAAGTGAGGGGGAGCTCCTACAATGAGCAGTTCTTC.

Notes on this clone: Different DNA sequences within this sample yield the same CDR3. This rearrangement joins TRBV30 to TRBJ2-5; TRBD2 matches 15 bases. The CDR3 consists of 16 residues. From germline, CDR1 is GTSNPN and CDR2 SVGIG (reference sequence). V lost 2 bases and J lost 5; bases outside the gene matches: 6. In DNA, the CDR3 is TGTGCCTGGAGTTGGGGACTAGCGGGGGGTCCTGAGACCCAGTACTTC. Protein sequence: CAWSWGLAGGPETQYF.

The chain couples TRBV23-1 to TRBJ2-2; D is uncertain. TRBV23-1 is filed as an ORF, its function uncertain. V lost 6 bases and J lost 1, with 15 bases in between. The CDR3 length is 16 residues. The CDR3 coding sequence is TGCGCCAGCAGCAGGCTAGTCATAGGGAACACCGGGGAGCTGTTTTTT. Translated: CASSRLVIGNTGELFF.

The chain employs TRBV13 and TRBJ2-2, with 9 bases identical to TRBD2. The germline CDR1 and CDR2 sequences are PRHDT and FYEKMQ (reference sequence). The CDR3 sequence is 17 residues long. J lost 4 bases, V lost 0 bases, and 6 bases had no gene match. The CDR3 sequence: CASSLGRSGRITGELFF. Written as DNA, the CDR3 is TGTGCCAGCAGCTTAGGCCGGAGCGGGAGGATCACCGGGGAGCTGTTTTTT.